This T cell receptor beta chain was observed in a study of response to subunit inactivated influenza vaccine. Germline CDR1 is SEHNR and CDR2 is FQNEAQ (reference sequence). The V end was cut by 1 base, the J end by 8 bases, with 9 bases between. There are 14 residues in the CDR3. Remarks on this clonotype: Its antigen is unidentified.

General study points: Each seasonal influenza vaccination, the authors suggested, recruits few new T cells.

TCRdb independently ran MiXCR on the RT-PCR reads; one entry per CDR3 protein. The table has 500,000 or so distinct CDR3 sequences, 16% seen once. The sample consisted of CD4+ T cells sorted from PBMCs, taken about 24 months after vaccination. The sequence was obtained from a man aged 45 to 70 who received an inactivated influenza vaccine. This chain connects TRBV7-9 to TRBJ1-6; D is unresolved. In nucleotides, the CDR3 is TGTGCCAGCAGCTTAGTGCGGCGGGATTCACCCCTCCACTTT. Amino acid sequence: CASSLVRRDSPLHF.